The 8 T cell receptor beta chains below come from one sample, sequenced in a study of radiotherapy plus CTLA-4 blockade in lung cancer. Sequencing used immunoSEQ multiplex PCR; TCRdb keeps in-frame clones, though not all of them. The repertoire includes some 66,000 clones, roughly four fifths of them detected once, and roughly 3.9% sits in the top ten. The input for sequencing was peripheral blood, taken from a patient treated with radiotherapy plus ipilimumab. The source of these receptors is a human donor with non-small cell lung cancer who had a partial response to radiotherapy plus ipilimumab.

This rearrangement joins TRBV19 to TRBJ2-1; 7 nucleotides agree with TRBD2. V shed 5 bases and J 8 bases; nucleotides not matched to a gene: 12. Germline V gene data show CDR1 as LNHDA and CDR2 as SQIVND (reference sequence). This CDR3 has 15 residues. CDR3 loop: CASSLGGTWGHEQFF. DNA of the CDR3: TGTGCCAGTAGTTTGGGAGGGACGTGGGGTCATGAGCAGTTCTTC.

The chain has TRBV14 and TRBJ2-7; TRBD2 agrees at 7 bases. V lost 0 bases to trimming and J lost 0 bases; unmatched junction nucleotides: 5. The CDR3 is 16 residues long. Germline assignment: CDR1 SGHDN and CDR2 FVKESK. The CDR3 nucleotides are TGTGCCAGCAGCCAAGAAGAGTCTAGCGGCTCCTACGAGCAGTACTTC. Protein sequence: CASSQEESSGSYEQYF.

The CDR3 nucleotides are TGTGCTAGTGGTTCAGGGGTCCGGGATGAGCAGTTCTTC. It codes for CASGSGVRDEQFF. The rearrangement links TRBV12-5 to TRBJ2-1; D might be TRBD1 (6 bases). The CDR3 length is 13 residues. The V gene lost 4 bases and the J gene lost 8 bases, with 12 bases spanning the gap. In germline, CDR1 is LGHNT, CDR2 FRNRAP.

This chain connects TRBV18 to TRBJ1-3; no reliable D call. With 0 bases removed from V and 0 bases from J, the gap between germline ends came to 9 bases. The V gene's germline CDR1 is KGHSH and CDR2 LQKENI. The CDR3 is made up of 16 amino acids. CDR3 nucleotide sequence: TGTGCCAGCTCACCACCGAGTCGGTCCTCTGGAAACACCATATATTTT. It specifies CASSPPSRSSGNTIYF.

V usage is TRBV19 and J usage is TRBJ1-4; 7 bases are shared with TRBD1. Trimming removed 5 bases from V and 8 bases from J; junction bases left unmatched: 11. Germline CDR1 reads LNHDA; CDR2 reads SQIVND (reference sequence). The CDR3 runs to 15 residues. This CDR3 is CASSAAQGKTEKLFF. The DNA of the CDR3 is TGTGCCAGTAGTGCCGCACAGGGGAAAACGGAAAAACTGTTTTTT. Supplemented by reference TRBV19 and TRBJ1-4, the full variable domain reads DGGITQSPKYLFRKEGQNVTLSCEQNLNHDAMYWYRQDPGQGLRLIYYSQIVNDFQKGDIAEGYSVSREKKESFPLTVTSAQKNPTAFYLCASSAAQGKTEKLFFGSGTQLSVL.

The chain employs TRBV19 and TRBJ1-4; 10 bases align to TRBD1. Germline CDR1 is LNHDA and CDR2 is SQIVND (reference sequence). The CDR3 loop spans 15 amino acids. With 5 bases clipped from V and 5 bases from J, the junction kept 5 bases outside the gene matches. For the CDR3, the DNA is TGTGCCAGTAGTGCACCGGGACAGGGGAATGAAAAACTGTTTTTT. Translating gives CASSAPGQGNEKLFF.

The gene calls are TRBV28 and TRBJ2-7; TRBD1 matches at 8 bases. This CDR3 contains 15 residues. Losses at the gene ends were 4 bases for V and 2 bases for J; bases not matched to a gene: 7. The germline CDR1 and CDR2 sequences are MDHEN and SYDVKM. The CDR3 protein is CASSSRTGIAYEQYF. For the CDR3, the DNA is TGTGCCAGCAGTTCCCGGACAGGGATCGCCTACGAGCAGTACTTC.

The V and J genes are TRBV15 and TRBJ2-2; a possible D gene is TRBD2 (6 bases). The CDR3 covers 17 residues. CDR1 and CDR2 from the germline V gene are LNHNV and YYDKDF (reference sequence). The germline V and J ends were trimmed by 5 bases and 2 bases, with 18 bases remaining between them. The CDR3 nucleotides read TGTGCCACCAGCGGGGGACGGGGGAAACTAAACACCGGGGAGCTGTTTTTT. Residues: CATSGGRGKLNTGELFF.